The clone carrying this T cell receptor beta chain appeared many times. Antigen unknown. The data are from a study of T cells in Graves' hyperthyroidism and ophthalmopathy. Study-wide results and limits: By a 13 V-J model, ophthalmopathy was set apart from stable hyperthyroidism.

RNA transcripts served as the template for amplifying TCR beta CDR3 regions. A set of HTBI primers served as the primers for a first-round RT-PCR of the TCR CDR3. A single record per CDR3 protein comes from TCRdb applying MiXCR to the multiplex PCR reads. The sample lists some 770,000 distinct CDR3 sequences; about 16% were seen once. Stable Graves' hyperthyroidism denoted no ophthalmopathy progression over 18 months. A patient was excluded if there was uncontrolled infection, other autoimmune disease, pregnancy or lactation. Material: blood. The receptor's source is a man between 18 and 29 years old with Graves' hyperthyroidism.

This CDR3 is CASSFSYRGVSSYEQYF. The CDR3 DNA reads TGTGCCAGCAGTTTTTCATATCGCGGGGTGAGCTCCTACGAGCAGTACTTC. The chain couples TRBV28 to TRBJ2-7, with D possibly TRBD2 on 6 matching bases. This CDR3 spans 17 amino acids. Per the germline V gene, CDR1 is MDHEN and CDR2 is SYDVKM. With 3 bases removed from V and 0 bases from J, the gap between germline ends came to 18 bases.